These 26 T cell receptor beta chains came from one sample sequenced in a study of cytomegalovirus exposure and HLA in healthy donors. Primers for the PCR totalled 60 Vbeta and 13 Jbeta. Sequencing was performed with immunoSEQ multiplex PCR; in TCRdb, only in-frame clones are kept and a portion is missing. Here the sample spans under 200,000 clones, roughly 72% being singletons. The specimen sequenced was PBMCs. The source is a man under 40 in good health and CMV-seronegative.

The V call is TRBV25-1, the J call TRBJ1-3, with a weak D call TRBD1 (5 bases). V lost 8 bases, J lost 0 bases, and 14 bases lay in between. Germline V gives CDR1 MGHDK, CDR2 SYGVNS. The CDR3 consists of 15 residues. Here the CDR3 reads CASRLGGSSGNTIYF. The CDR3 region has the DNA TGTGCCAGCCGTCTTGGGGGGTCCTCTGGAAACACCATATATTTT.

In this sample, this clone turned up once. This chain uses TRBV29-1 with TRBJ2-5; 11 positions agree with TRBD1. The J segment lost 1 base and the V segment lost 6 bases, leaving 16 bases of the junction unmatched. CDR3 length equals 18 residues. Germline V gene sequence: CDR1 SQVTM, CDR2 ANQGSEA. CDR3 DNA sequence: TGCAGCGTGGGGTACCGGGACAGGGGGTCTATATCCCAAGAGACCCAGTACTTC. This codes for CSVGYRDRGSISQETQYF.

Notes on this clone: A read error may produce the germline difference seen at one junction end. The rearrangement uses TRBV28 and TRBJ1-5, with D unclear. Germline V gene sequence: CDR1 MDHEN, CDR2 SYDVKM. The CDR3 sequence is 13 residues long. CDR3 amino acids: CASCFRLGQPQHF. DNA of the CDR3: TGTGCCAGCTGTTTTCGGCTCGGGCAGCCCCAGCATTTT.

The genes are TRBV6-5 and TRBJ2-7; 7 nucleotides match TRBD2. Per the germline V gene, CDR1 is MNHEY and CDR2 is SVGAGI. Trimming cost V 10 bases and J 3 bases; bases outside gene matches: 12. CDR3 length: 14 amino acids. The chain's CDR3 is CATLGLAASYEQYF. CDR3 sequence (DNA): TGTGCCACCCTAGGCCTAGCGGCGAGCTACGAGCAGTACTTC.

The V gene is TRBV4-1, the J gene TRBJ1-4; D possibly corresponds to TRBD1 (6 bases). CDR1 and CDR2 (germline): MGHRA, YSYEKL. This CDR3 contains 16 residues. V gave up 3 bases and J gave up 6 bases, with 17 bases separating them. The chain's CDR3 is CASSHFTGSGDEKLFF. DNA for the CDR3: TGCGCCAGCAGCCACTTTACAGGGAGCGGCGATGAAAAACTGTTTTTT.

The chain uses TRBV19 and TRBJ2-2, with D possibly TRBD2 on 5 matching bases. Trimming removed 6 bases from V and 0 bases from J, with 11 bases in between. Germline assignment: CDR1 LNHDA and CDR2 SQIVND (reference sequence). The CDR3 is made up of 15 amino acids. The CDR3: CASRVPGSNTGELFF. CDR3 in DNA: TGTGCCAGTAGAGTCCCGGGATCGAACACCGGGGAGCTGTTTTTT.

V usage is TRBV11-1 and J usage is TRBJ1-2; TRBD1 matches at 10 bases. The germline CDR1 and CDR2 sequences are SGHAT and FQDESV (reference sequence). Trimming removed 4 bases from V and 13 bases from J; junction bases left unmatched: 6. This CDR3 is 12 amino acids long. The CDR3 here is CASSSVGQGCTF. The CDR3, as DNA: TGTGCCAGCAGCTCCGTGGGACAGGGGTGCACCTTC.

This clone was observed a single time. The chain carries TRBV18 and TRBJ2-1, with 7 bases that match TRBD1. CDR1 and CDR2 from the germline V gene are KGHSH and LQKENI. V gave up 0 bases and J gave up 8 bases; unmatched junction bases: 7. This CDR3 is 15 amino acids long. The CDR3 DNA reads TGTGCCAGCTCACCACCGAGACAGGGTACCGATGAGCAGTTCTTC. Its translation: CASSPPRQGTDEQFF.

The chain has TRBV10-1 and TRBJ2-3; 7 bases align to TRBD2. The CDR3 consists of 16 residues. The germline V gene encodes CDR1 WNHNN and CDR2 SYGVQD (reference sequence). V shed 6 bases and J 2 bases; nucleotides not matched to a gene: 11. The CDR3 region has the DNA TGCGCCAGCAGACCGATAGGTAGCGGGTTCACAGATACGCAGTATTTT. Encoded protein: CASRPIGSGFTDTQYF.

This sequence joins TRBV6-1 and TRBJ1-4; D is undetermined. V lost 7 bases, J lost 8 bases, and 17 bases lay in between. The CDR3 runs 14 residues. Looked up from germline, CDR1 is MNHNS and CDR2 is SASEGT. DNA of the CDR3: TGTGCCAGCACCCGGGCGGGGAGCGCAGAAAAACTGTTTTTT. Translation: CASTRAGSAEKLFF.

The chain recombines TRBV28 with TRBJ1-1; D is ambiguous. The germline V gene has CDR1 MDHEN and CDR2 SYDVKM. The CDR3 is made up of 14 amino acids. Trimming took off 5 bases at V and 0 bases at J, with 10 bases between the two ends. DNA of the CDR3: TGTGCCAGCAGTGTCGTTTTGTTGAACACTGAAGCTTTCTTT. The encoded protein is CASSVVLLNTEAFF.

This sequence joins TRBV6-1 and TRBJ1-6, with a tentative D call TRBD1 (5 bases). The CDR3 spans 15 residues. V lost 3 bases, J lost 2 bases, and 8 bases lay in between. The germline CDR1 and CDR2 sequences are MNHNS and SASEGT. CDR3 nucleotides: TGTGCCAGCAGTGACAGGGTCGCCTATAATTCACCCCTCCACTTT. Its translation is CASSDRVAYNSPLHF.

The CDR3 DNA reads TGTGCCAGCAGTTTATACAGGGGCGGCTACGAGCAGTACTTC. Translated, it gives CASSLYRGGYEQYF. V and J are TRBV27 and TRBJ2-7; 7 bases fit TRBD1. Trimming cost V 1 base and J 3 bases; bases outside gene matches: 3. CDR3 length equals 14 residues. Germline CDR1 is MNHEY and CDR2 is SMNVEV (reference sequence).

V usage is TRBV9 and J usage is TRBJ2-2, with 8 bases identical to TRBD2. Germline V gene data show CDR1 as SGDLS and CDR2 as YYNGEE. CDR3 length: 17 residues. The V gene end was trimmed by 3 bases and the J gene end by 3 bases; junction bases not matched to a gene: 10. For the CDR3, the DNA is TGTGCCAGCAGCGCCCGTTCGGGAGGGCCACACACCGGGGAGCTGTTTTTT. It codes for CASSARSGGPHTGELFF.

This chain's CDR3 is CASSLPLAGGGKNIQYF. As DNA, the CDR3 is TGTGCCAGCAGCTTGCCCCTAGCGGGAGGGGGGAAAAACATTCAGTACTTC. V gene TRBV5-4 combines with J gene TRBJ2-4, with 12 positions matching TRBD2. The CDR3 extends over 17 amino acids. V dropped 1 base and J dropped 4; count of bases not matched to a gene: 6. Germline CDR1 SGHNT, CDR2 YYREEE (reference sequence). The full variable domain, in which reference TRBV5-4 and TRBJ2-4 provide the parts outside the CDR3, is ETGVTQSPTHLIKTRGQQVTLRCSSQSGHNTVSWYQQALGQGPQFIFQYYREEENGRGNFPPRFSGLQFPNYSSELNVNALELDDSALYLCASSLPLAGGGKNIQYFGAGTRLSVL.

The chain joins TRBV6-5 to TRBJ2-7; unclear D gene. V shed 0 bases and J shed 1 base, with 7 bases lying between them. Looked up from germline, CDR1 is MNHEY and CDR2 is SVGAGI. The CDR3 spans 14 residues. This CDR3 reads CASSYSAGSYEQYF. The CDR3, as DNA: TGTGCCAGCAGTTACTCTGCAGGATCCTACGAGCAGTACTTC.

This rearrangement joins TRBV7-9 to TRBJ2-3; 8 bases are shared with TRBD2. V was pared by 5 bases and J by 0 bases, with 10 bases of the junction left unmatched. The CDR3 is made up of 17 amino acids. Germline CDR1 reads SEHNR; CDR2 reads FQNEAQ (reference sequence). The CDR3 sequence is CASSSSGTRGSTDTQYF. CDR3 DNA sequence: TGTGCCAGCAGCAGTTCGGGGACTAGAGGGAGCACAGATACGCAGTATTTT. The whole variable domain, remainder taken from reference TRBV7-9 and TRBJ2-3, is DTGVSQNPRHKITKRGQNVTFRCDPISEHNRLYWYRQTLGQGPEFLTYFQNEAQLEKSRLLSDRFSAERPKGSFSTLEIQRTEQGDSAMYLCASSSSGTRGSTDTQYFGPGTRLTVL.

This sequence joins TRBV7-3 and TRBJ2-5; tentatively, D is TRBD2 (5 bases). The CDR3 extends over 15 amino acids. Trimming removed 1 base from V and 2 bases from J, with 11 bases in between. Per the germline V gene, CDR1 is SGHTA and CDR2 is FQGTGA. CDR3 region: CASSLNGGDQETQYF. The CDR3 DNA follows: TGTGCCAGCAGCTTAAACGGAGGAGATCAAGAGACCCAGTACTTC.

The V gene is TRBV27, the J gene TRBJ1-2, with D possibly matching TRBD1 (5 bases). CDR1 and CDR2 from the germline V gene are MNHEY and SMNVEV (reference sequence). The CDR3 runs to 14 residues. The V and J ends lost 3 bases and 2 bases respectively, with 10 bases between them. The CDR3 is CASSFGRGNYGYTF. The CDR3 nucleotides read TGTGCCAGCAGTTTCGGGAGGGGCAACTATGGCTACACCTTC.

V is TRBV9 and J is TRBJ2-7; a possible D gene is TRBD2 (5 bases). From germline, CDR1 is SGDLS and CDR2 YYNGEE. With 0 bases removed from V and 2 bases from J, the gap between germline ends came to 12 bases. The CDR3 covers 15 residues. Written as DNA, the CDR3 is TGTGCCAGCAGCGTAGTTCCCGGGGTACCCTACGAGCAGTACTTC. Its translation is CASSVVPGVPYEQYF.

This chain connects TRBV6-6 to TRBJ2-2, with 11 bases that match TRBD2. Per germline, CDR1 MNHNY and CDR2 SVGAGI (reference sequence). V shed 6 bases, J shed 6 bases, and the junction held 6 bases outside the gene matches. The CDR3 has 15 amino acids. The chain's CDR3 is CASSKLAGASGELFF. The CDR3 coding sequence is TGTGCCAGCAGCAAACTAGCGGGAGCATCCGGGGAGCTGTTTTTT.

The chain recombines TRBV7-6 with TRBJ2-5; 9 bases map to TRBD1. V was clipped by 3 bases and J by 1 base; unmatched bases: 6. Germline lookup yields CDR1 SGHVS and CDR2 FNYEAQ. The CDR3 has 16 amino acids. The CDR3 protein is CASSFRDRDSQETQYF. The CDR3 nucleotides are TGTGCCAGCAGCTTCCGGGACAGGGATTCCCAAGAGACCCAGTACTTC.

The V gene is TRBV14, the J gene TRBJ2-3, with D uncertain. The germline V gene encodes CDR1 SGHDN and CDR2 FVKESK. The CDR3 has 15 residues. The ends were cut back, 0 bases at V and 3 bases at J, with 10 bases in the middle. The CDR3 region is CASSQDWAATDTQYF. The CDR3 region has the DNA TGTGCCAGCAGCCAAGATTGGGCAGCTACAGATACGCAGTATTTT.

The chain uses TRBV5-1 and TRBJ1-1; the D is unclear. V was clipped by 1 base and J by 2 bases, with 6 bases between them. Per the germline V gene, CDR1 is SGHRS and CDR2 is YFSETQ. The CDR3 is 13 residues long. DNA of the CDR3: TGCGCCAGCAGCTTGTTGTTAAACACTGAAGCTTTCTTT. Its protein is CASSLLLNTEAFF.

The rearrangement uses TRBV27 and TRBJ2-1, with a possible D match to TRBD2 (6 bases). The CDR3 contains 11 residues. The germline V gene has CDR1 MNHEY and CDR2 SMNVEV (reference sequence). The ends were cut back, 5 bases at V and 13 bases at J, with 12 bases in the middle. The CDR3: CASSSGLRQFF. CDR3 sequence (DNA): TGTGCCAGCAGTAGCGGGTTAAGACAGTTCTTC.

The chain employs TRBV5-1 and TRBJ2-1; 8 bases are shared with TRBD2. Trimming took 3 bases from V and 7 from J; bases not matched to a gene: 12. Germline values: CDR1 SGHRS, CDR2 YFSETQ. CDR3 length equals 16 residues. The CDR3 sequence: CASSSGGRAAGNEQFF. For the CDR3, the DNA is TGCGCCAGCAGCTCGGGGGGGCGGGCGGCCGGGAATGAGCAGTTCTTC. Full variable domain (rest looked up from reference TRBV5-1 and TRBJ2-1): KAGVTQTPRYLIKTRGQQVTLSCSPISGHRSVSWYQQTPGQGLQFLFEYFSETQRNKGNFPGRFSGRQFSNSRSEMNVSTLELGDSALYLCASSSGGRAAGNEQFFGPGTRLTVL.